The present T cell receptor beta chain was sequenced within a study of cytomegalovirus exposure and HLA in healthy donors. In the PCR, 60 Vbeta and 13 Jbeta primers were used. Profiling relied on immunoSEQ multiplex PCR, and the TCRdb table lists in-frame clones only, not all of them. The sample lists approximately 140,000 clones, around 74% occurring once. CDR1 and CDR2 (germline): SGDLS, YYNGEE. CDR3 length: 15 residues. Trimming took 4 bases from V and 2 from J; bases not matched to a gene: 7. This clonotype originated in a middle-aged man in good health and CMV-seropositive. J is TRBJ2-7 and V is TRBV9; 9 bases match TRBD1. The sequenced sample consisted of PBMCs. The CDR3 sequence: CASSFGQGYTYEQYF. CDR3 DNA sequence: TGTGCCAGCAGCTTTGGACAGGGGTATACCTACGAGCAGTACTTC.